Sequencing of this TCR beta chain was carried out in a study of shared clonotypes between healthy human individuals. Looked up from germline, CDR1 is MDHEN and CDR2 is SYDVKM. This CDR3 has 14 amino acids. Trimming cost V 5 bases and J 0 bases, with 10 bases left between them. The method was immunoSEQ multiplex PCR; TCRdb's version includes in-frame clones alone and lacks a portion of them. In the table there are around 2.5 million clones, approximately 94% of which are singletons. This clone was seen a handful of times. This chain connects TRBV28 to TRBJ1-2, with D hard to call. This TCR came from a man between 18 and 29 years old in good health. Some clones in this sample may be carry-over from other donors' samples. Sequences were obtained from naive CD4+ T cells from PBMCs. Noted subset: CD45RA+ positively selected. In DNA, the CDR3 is TGTGCCAGCAGTCGTATCCCTACTAACTATGGCTACACCTTC. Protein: CASSRIPTNYGYTF.